The 3 T cell receptor beta chains in this list originate from one sample, sequenced in a study of CD4+ T cells in melanoma. Sequencing used immunoSEQ multiplex PCR; TCRdb keeps in-frame clones, though not all of them. This sample has 20,000 to 25,000 clones; around 80% occur once, and the top ten carry 9.7%. These receptors all stem from a human donor with melanoma.

V gene TRBV2 combines with J gene TRBJ1-1, with D unresolved. The germline gives CDR1 SNHLY, CDR2 FYNNEI. V lost 7 bases, J lost 3 bases, and 12 bases lay in between. There are 13 residues in the CDR3. CDR3 nucleotides: TGTGCCAGCACCCCGGCGGAAGACACTGAAGCTTTCTTT. The encoded protein is CASTPAEDTEAFF. The complete variable domain, with remaining parts taken from reference TRBV2 and TRBJ1-1, reads EPEVTQTPSHQVTQMGQEVILRCVPISNHLYFYWYRQILGQKVEFLVSFYNNEISEKSEIFDDQFSVERPDGSNFTLKIRSTKLEDSAMYFCASTPAEDTEAFFGQGTRLTVV.

This clone was recorded once. This rearrangement joins TRBV5-1 to TRBJ2-1; no clear D gene. Looked up from germline, CDR1 is SGHRS and CDR2 is YFSETQ. This CDR3 is built from 14 residues. Trimming took 0 bases from V and 3 from J, leaving 7 bases between them. CDR3 bases: TGCGCCAGCAGCTTGGCCCAGTTCTACAATGAGCAGTTCTTC. Amino acid sequence: CASSLAQFYNEQFF.

V is TRBV7-3 and J is TRBJ2-3; either TRBD1 or TRBD2 may fit D (6 bases each). Trimming pared 5 bases from V and 3 bases from J, leaving 15 bases between. The CDR3 has 15 residues. From germline, CDR1 is SGHTA and CDR2 FQGTGA. In DNA, the CDR3 is TGTGCCAGCAGCCCAAGGGGGGTGGAAACAGATACGCAGTATTTT. It codes for CASSPRGVETDTQYF.